This T cell receptor (beta chain) was obtained from a study of monozygotic twins with inflammatory bowel disease. Following a re-call of the 5' RACE reads, TCRdb has one entry per CDR3 protein and lacks DNA. Its listing shows around 400,000 distinct CDR3 sequences. Every single donor had a roughly 2.3 ml blood sample drawn. CDR1 and CDR2 from the germline V gene are DFQATT and SNEGSKA (reference sequence). This CDR3 has 15 residues. The source material was blood. This TCR was recovered from a human donor with ulcerative colitis or Crohn's disease, or a healthy co-twin of an affected twin (not recorded which). The gene calls are TRBV20-1 and TRBJ2-7; TCRdb's D call, TRBD2, is unchecked because there is no DNA. This CDR3 is CSAPRPNGSSYEQYF.